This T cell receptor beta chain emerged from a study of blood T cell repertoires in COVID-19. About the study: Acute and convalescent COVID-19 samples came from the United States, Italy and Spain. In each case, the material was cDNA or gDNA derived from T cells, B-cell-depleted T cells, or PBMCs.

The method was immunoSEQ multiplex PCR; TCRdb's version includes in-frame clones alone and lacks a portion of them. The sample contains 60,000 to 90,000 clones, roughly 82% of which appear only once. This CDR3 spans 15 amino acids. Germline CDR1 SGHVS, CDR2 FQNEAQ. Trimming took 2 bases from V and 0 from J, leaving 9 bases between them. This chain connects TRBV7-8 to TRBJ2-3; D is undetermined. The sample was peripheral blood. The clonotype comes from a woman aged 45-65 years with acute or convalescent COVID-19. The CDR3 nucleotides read TGTGCCAGCAGCTTACCGACTCCTAGCACAGATACGCAGTATTTT. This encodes CASSLPTPSTDTQYF.